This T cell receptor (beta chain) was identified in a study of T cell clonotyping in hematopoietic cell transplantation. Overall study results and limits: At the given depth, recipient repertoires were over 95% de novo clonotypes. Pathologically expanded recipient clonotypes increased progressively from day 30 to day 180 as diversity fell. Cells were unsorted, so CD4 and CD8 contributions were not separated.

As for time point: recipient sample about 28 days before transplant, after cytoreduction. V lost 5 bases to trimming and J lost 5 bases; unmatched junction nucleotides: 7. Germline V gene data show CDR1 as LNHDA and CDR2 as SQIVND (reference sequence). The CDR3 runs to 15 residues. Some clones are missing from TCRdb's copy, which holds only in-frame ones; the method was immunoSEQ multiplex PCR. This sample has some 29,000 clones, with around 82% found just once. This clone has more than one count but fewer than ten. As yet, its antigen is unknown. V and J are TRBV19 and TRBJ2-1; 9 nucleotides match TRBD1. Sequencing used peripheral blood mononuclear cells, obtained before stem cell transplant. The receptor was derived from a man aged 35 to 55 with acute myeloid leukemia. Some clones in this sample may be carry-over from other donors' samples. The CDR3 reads CASSLRDREDNEQFF. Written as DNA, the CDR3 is TGTGCCAGTAGTCTCCGGGACAGGGAGGACAATGAGCAGTTCTTC.